The clone carrying this T cell receptor (beta chain) was seen a handful of times. TCRdb recomputed calls from the 5' RACE reads with MiXCR, one row per CDR3 protein. The table lists 600,000 to 850,000 distinct CDR3 sequences, about 18% of them singletons. The entry originates in a study of identical twins. These data were also reused for a study on T cells expressing NK-cell markers.

The sequencing input was PBMCs. The source is a woman in her late teens or twenties in good health.

The CDR3 reads CASSATGAPGEQYF. In nucleotides, the CDR3 is TGTGCCAGCAGCGCAACAGGGGCCCCAGGGGAGCAGTACTTC. The chain couples TRBV12-3 or TRBV12-4 to TRBJ2-7, with TRBD1 matching over 7 bases. This CDR3 is 14 amino acids long. V lost 6 bases and J lost 7; bases outside the gene matches: 12.